One and the same sample provided the 9 T cell receptor beta chains below, sequenced in a study of blood T cell repertoires in COVID-19. The data were produced by immunoSEQ multiplex PCR, yet TCRdb's version contains in-frame clones alone and is incomplete. The sample comprises a few hundred thousand clones, roughly 86% of which are singletons, and roughly 12% rests with the top ten. Specimen: peripheral blood. These receptors originate from a man older than 75 with acute or convalescent COVID-19.

The chain has TRBV5-5 and TRBJ2-5, with 7 bases that match TRBD2. With V trimmed by 3 bases and J by 3 bases, 5 bases remained unmatched. Germline V gene data show CDR1 as SGHKS and CDR2 as YYEKEE (reference sequence). This CDR3 has 14 amino acids. Here the CDR3 DNA reads TGTGCCAGCAGCTCAAGCGGGGTGGAAGAGACCCAGTACTTC. Residues: CASSSSGVEETQYF. Supplemented by reference TRBV5-5 and TRBJ2-5, the full variable domain reads DAGVTQSPTHLIKTRGQQVTLRCSPISGHKSVSWYQQVLGQGPQFIFQYYEKEERGRGNFPDRFSARQFPNYSSELNVNALLLGDSALYLCASSSSGVEETQYFGPGTRLLVL.

The J gene is TRBJ2-5, the V gene TRBV5-1, with D uncertain. The CDR3 covers 13 residues. The germline V gene encodes CDR1 SGHRS and CDR2 YFSETQ. V dropped 0 bases and J dropped 3 bases, with 6 bases sitting between them. The CDR3 loop reads CASSLGLEETQYF. The DNA of the CDR3 is TGCGCCAGCAGCTTGGGGCTCGAAGAGACCCAGTACTTC.

V usage is TRBV7-9 and J usage is TRBJ1-4, with no clear D. Germline lookup yields CDR1 SEHNR and CDR2 FQNEAQ (reference sequence). The CDR3 runs 12 residues. The CDR3 spells CGTVGANEKLFF. For the CDR3, the DNA is TGTGGAACGGTGGGCGCTAATGAAAAACTGTTTTTT.

J is TRBJ1-1 and V is TRBV3-1 (or the pseudogene TRBV3-2), with 7 positions matching TRBD1. The CDR3 is 15 amino acids. V lost 4 bases, J lost 1 base, and 6 bases stayed unmatched. Germline loops: CDR1 LGHDT, CDR2 YNNKEL (reference sequence). The CDR3: CASSLPQGGNTEAFF. The CDR3 region has the DNA TGTGCCAGCAGCCTCCCCCAGGGGGGGAACACTGAAGCTTTCTTT.

The V and J genes are TRBV11-3 and TRBJ2-1; D not certain. Germline V gene data show CDR1 as SGHNT and CDR2 as YENEEA. The CDR3 covers 13 residues. The ends were cut back, 5 bases at V and 3 bases at J, with 8 bases in the middle. This CDR3 reads CASSITSYNEQFF. DNA for the CDR3: TGTGCCAGCAGCATTACAAGCTACAATGAGCAGTTCTTC. The entire variable domain, with the rest obtained from reference TRBV11-3 and TRBJ2-1, is as follows: EAGVVQSPRYKIIEKKQPVAFWCNPISGHNTLYWYLQNLGQGPELLIRYENEEAVDDSQLPKDRFSAERLKGVDSTLKIQPAELGDSAVYLCASSITSYNEQFFGPGTRLTVL.

This rearrangement joins TRBV7-8 to TRBJ2-7, with 10 bases that match TRBD2. V shed 3 bases and J 1 base; nucleotides not matched to a gene: 12. From germline, CDR1 is SGHVS and CDR2 FQNEAQ. The CDR3 loop spans 18 amino acids. The CDR3: CASSLFASGSAGSYEQYF. CDR3 DNA: TGTGCCAGCAGCTTGTTTGCTAGCGGGAGTGCGGGGTCCTACGAGCAGTACTTC.

As regards this clone: Other DNA sequences in the same sample also yield this CDR3. J is TRBJ2-1 and V is TRBV6-5, with 7 nucleotides matching TRBD2. Trimming took 0 bases from V and 1 from J; bases not matched to a gene: 3. The CDR3 has 16 residues. CDR1 is MNHEY, CDR2 SVGAGI, per germline. This CDR3 is CASSYSGGESYNEQFF. For the CDR3, the DNA is TGTGCCAGCAGTTACTCGGGGGGGGAATCCTACAATGAGCAGTTCTTC.

This chain links TRBV5-6 with TRBJ2-1, with D possibly being TRBD2 (5 bases). CDR3 size: 16 residues. V was trimmed by 4 bases and J by 4 bases, leaving 18 bases between them. Germline V gives CDR1 SGHDT, CDR2 YYEEEE. CDR3 DNA: TGTGCCAGCAGCCCGACGGGTAATCGAGGGTACAATGAGCAGTTCTTC. Protein: CASSPTGNRGYNEQFF.

The J gene is TRBJ2-2, the V gene TRBV5-1, with 8 positions matching TRBD1. The CDR3 spans 15 residues. Germline V CDR1 and CDR2: SGHRS, YFSETQ. Trimming cost V 5 bases and J 7 bases; bases outside gene matches: 10. The CDR3 loop is CASRVGQGRDGELFF. The CDR3 DNA is TGCGCCAGCAGGGTTGGACAGGGTCGGGACGGGGAGCTGTTTTTT.